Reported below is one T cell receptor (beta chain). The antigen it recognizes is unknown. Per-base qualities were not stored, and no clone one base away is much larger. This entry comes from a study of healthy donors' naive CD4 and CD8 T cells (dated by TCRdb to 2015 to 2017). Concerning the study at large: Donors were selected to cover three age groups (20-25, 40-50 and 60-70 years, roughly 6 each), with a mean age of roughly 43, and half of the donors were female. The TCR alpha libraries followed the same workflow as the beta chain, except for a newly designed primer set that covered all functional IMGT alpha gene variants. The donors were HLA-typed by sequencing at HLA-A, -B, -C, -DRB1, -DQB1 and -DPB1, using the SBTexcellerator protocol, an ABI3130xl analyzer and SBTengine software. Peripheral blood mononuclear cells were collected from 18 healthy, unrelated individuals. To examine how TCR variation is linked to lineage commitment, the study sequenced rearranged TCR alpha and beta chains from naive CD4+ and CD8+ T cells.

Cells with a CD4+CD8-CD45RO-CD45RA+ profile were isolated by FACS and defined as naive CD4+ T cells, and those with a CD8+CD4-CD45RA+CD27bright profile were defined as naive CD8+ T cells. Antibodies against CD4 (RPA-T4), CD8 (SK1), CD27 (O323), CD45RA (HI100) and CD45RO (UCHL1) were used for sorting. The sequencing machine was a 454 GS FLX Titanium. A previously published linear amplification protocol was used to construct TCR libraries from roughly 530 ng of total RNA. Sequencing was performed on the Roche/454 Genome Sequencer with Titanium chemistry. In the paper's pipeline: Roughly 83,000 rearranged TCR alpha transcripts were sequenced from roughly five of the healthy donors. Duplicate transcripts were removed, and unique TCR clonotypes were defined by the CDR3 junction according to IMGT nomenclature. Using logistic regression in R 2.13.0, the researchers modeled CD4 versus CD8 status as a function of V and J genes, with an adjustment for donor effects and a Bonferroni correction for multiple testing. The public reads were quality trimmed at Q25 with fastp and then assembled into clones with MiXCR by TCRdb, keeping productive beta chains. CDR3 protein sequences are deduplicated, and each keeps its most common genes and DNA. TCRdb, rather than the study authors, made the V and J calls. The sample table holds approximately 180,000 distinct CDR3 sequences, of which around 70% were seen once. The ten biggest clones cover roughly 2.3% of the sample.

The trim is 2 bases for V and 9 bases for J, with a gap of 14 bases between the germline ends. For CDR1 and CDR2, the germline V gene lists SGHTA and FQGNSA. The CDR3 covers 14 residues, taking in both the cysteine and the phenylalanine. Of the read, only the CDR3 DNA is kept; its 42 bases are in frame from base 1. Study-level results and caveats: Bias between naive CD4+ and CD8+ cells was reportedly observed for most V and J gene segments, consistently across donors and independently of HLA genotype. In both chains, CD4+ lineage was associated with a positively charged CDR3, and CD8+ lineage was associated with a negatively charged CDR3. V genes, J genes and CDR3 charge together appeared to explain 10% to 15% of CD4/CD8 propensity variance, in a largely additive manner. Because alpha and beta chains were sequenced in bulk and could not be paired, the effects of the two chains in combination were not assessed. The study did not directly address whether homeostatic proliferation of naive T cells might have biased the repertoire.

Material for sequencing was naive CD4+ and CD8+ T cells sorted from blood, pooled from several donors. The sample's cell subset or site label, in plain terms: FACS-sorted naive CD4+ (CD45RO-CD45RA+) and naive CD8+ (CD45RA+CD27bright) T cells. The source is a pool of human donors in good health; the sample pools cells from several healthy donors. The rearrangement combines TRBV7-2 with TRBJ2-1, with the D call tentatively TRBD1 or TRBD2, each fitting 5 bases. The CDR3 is CASSLRDPGFEQFF. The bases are TGTGCCAGCAGCTTAAGGGACCCCGGTTTTGAGCAGTTCTTC.